This entry lists 30 T cell receptor beta chains sequenced from one sample in a study of blood T cell repertoires in COVID-19. The assay was immunoSEQ multiplex PCR, and TCRdb's table has in-frame clones only and misses some. The top ten clones hold 3.9% of a sample with about 160,000 clones, about nine tenths of them seen once. The sample comprised peripheral blood. These receptors originate from a woman between 55 and 75 years old who had recovered from COVID-19.

This sequence joins TRBV12-3 or TRBV12-4 and TRBJ1-6; a weak D match, TRBD1 (5 bases). The CDR3 is 13 amino acids. V lost 6 bases to trimming and J lost 10 bases, with 13 bases between them. CDR3 residues: CASSVRVGSPLHF. The CDR3 nucleotides read TGTGCCAGCAGCGTCAGGGTCGGATCACCCCTCCACTTT.

The rearrangement joins TRBV4-1 to TRBJ2-1; unclear D gene. V was clipped by 1 base and J by 4 bases, with 11 bases between them. The CDR3 is 15 amino acids. Germline CDR1 reads MGHRA; CDR2 reads YSYEKL. CDR3 coding DNA: TGCGCCAGCAGCCAAGTAGCTCCGGTTTACAATGAGCAGTTCTTC. As protein: CASSQVAPVYNEQFF.

The chain recombines TRBV7-2 with TRBJ2-5; D possibly corresponds to TRBD2 (5 bases). V gave up 4 bases and J gave up 2 bases, with 14 bases separating them. From germline, CDR1 is SGHTA and CDR2 FQGNSA. The CDR3 covers 15 residues. The CDR3: CASSSTRLRQETQYF. The CDR3 nucleotides are TGTGCCAGCAGCTCAACTAGATTAAGGCAAGAGACCCAGTACTTC.

DNA for the CDR3: TGTGCCAGCAGCGAGGGACAGGAGAACACTGAAGCTTTCTTT. It specifies CASSEGQENTEAFF. This chain connects TRBV9 to TRBJ1-1, with TRBD1 identical over 8 bases. The V segment lost 3 bases and the J segment 1 base; nucleotides outside the gene matches: 2. CDR1 and CDR2 from the germline V gene are SGDLS and YYNGEE. The CDR3 is made up of 14 amino acids.

The chain is built from TRBV7-9 and TRBJ2-2; TRBD1 matches at 9 bases. The CDR3 is 14 residues long. V gave up 5 bases and J gave up 4 bases; unmatched junction bases: 2. Germline V gene sequence: CDR1 SEHNR, CDR2 FQNEAQ (reference sequence). As DNA, the CDR3 is TGTGCCAGCAGCACGACAGGGGGCACCGGGGAGCTGTTTTTT. This encodes CASSTTGGTGELFF.

J is TRBJ1-2 and V is TRBV5-1, with 11 bases lining up with TRBD1. Germline values: CDR1 SGHRS, CDR2 YFSETQ. The CDR3 contains 15 residues. Trimming took 3 bases from V and 3 from J; bases not matched to a gene: 4. The CDR3 protein is CASSWGTGGDYGYTF. The CDR3 DNA reads as TGCGCCAGCAGCTGGGGGACAGGGGGAGACTATGGCTACACCTTC.

The rearrangement links TRBV5-1 to TRBJ1-4; TRBD1 might be the D (6 bases). CDR1 and CDR2 from the germline V gene are SGHRS and YFSETQ. The CDR3 extends over 15 amino acids. V dropped 4 bases and J dropped 4 bases, with 14 bases sitting between them. Written as DNA, the CDR3 is TGCGCCAGCAGCCCCCGACAGGCGAGTAATGAAAAACTGTTTTTT. It translates to CASSPRQASNEKLFF.

The chain carries TRBV29-1 and TRBJ2-3; possibly TRBD2 for D (7 bases). Germline V gene lookup returns CDR1 SQVTM and CDR2 ANQGSEA. The CDR3 loop spans 14 amino acids. V was clipped by 8 bases and J by 2 bases, with 17 bases between them. CDR3 in amino acids: CSSARGAVTDTQYF. CDR3 DNA: TGCAGCTCGGCCCGGGGGGCGGTCACAGATACGCAGTATTTT.

The J gene is TRBJ2-2, the V gene TRBV18; tentatively, D is TRBD2 (5 bases). Deletions cut 2 bases from V and 1 base from J, with 11 bases between. The germline V gene encodes CDR1 KGHSH and CDR2 LQKENI. The CDR3 runs to 16 residues. The CDR3 sequence is CASSPSGIRNTGELFF. DNA of the CDR3: TGTGCCAGCTCACCATCGGGGATTAGGAACACCGGGGAGCTGTTTTTT. Variable domain in full (rest from reference TRBV18 and TRBJ2-2): NAGVMQNPRHLVRRRGQEARLRCSPMKGHSHVYWYRQLPEEGLKFMVYLQKENIIDESGMPKERFSAEFPKEGPSILRIQQVVRGDSAAYFCASSPSGIRNTGELFFGEGSRLTVL.

The chain carries TRBV7-3 and TRBJ1-6; D not resolved. Looked up from germline, CDR1 is SGHTA and CDR2 is FQGTGA. The CDR3 runs 13 residues. Trimming stripped 3 bases from V and 8 bases from J, with 8 bases between. The CDR3 here is CASSLRVDSPLHF. The CDR3 DNA is TGTGCCAGCAGCTTGCGGGTGGATTCACCCCTCCACTTT.

In this sample, this clone turned up once. The V call is TRBV4-3, the J call TRBJ2-5, with 9 nucleotides matching TRBD1. This CDR3 spans 17 amino acids. Germline V CDR1 and CDR2: LGHNA, YSLEER. With 4 bases clipped from V and 5 bases from J, the junction kept 14 bases outside the gene matches. CDR3 DNA sequence: TGCGCCAGCAGCCGCGACCGCGGGACAGGGCGTGGGGAGACCCAGTACTTC. It yields the protein CASSRDRGTGRGETQYF.

This chain links TRBV6-5 with TRBJ1-2, with a possible D match to TRBD1 (6 bases). Trimming removed 5 bases at V and 5 bases at J, with 12 bases between. Per germline, CDR1 MNHEY and CDR2 SVGAGI. CDR3 size: 13 residues. The CDR3, as DNA: TGTGCCAGCAGTCCTCTGGGGGCGTATGGCTACACCTTC. Amino acids: CASSPLGAYGYTF.

This chain links TRBV18 with TRBJ1-6; 10 positions agree with TRBD1. Germline CDR1 is KGHSH and CDR2 is LQKENI. CDR3 size: 16 residues. With 3 bases clipped from V and 9 bases from J, the junction kept 8 bases outside the gene matches. The CDR3 loop is CASSPSWDRGSSPLHF. In DNA form, the CDR3 reads TGTGCCAGCTCACCGTCATGGGACAGGGGAAGTTCACCCCTCCACTTT.

The chain combines TRBV4-2 with TRBJ2-3; D is uncertain. V lost 6 bases and J 4 bases, leaving 11 bases between the germline ends. CDR3 length equals 13 residues. Germline V CDR1 and CDR2: LGHNA, YNFKEQ. As DNA, the CDR3 is TGTGCCAGCAGGGCCGATAACGCAGATACGCAGTATTTT. Its protein product is CASRADNADTQYF.

This clone has a single count. The chain is built from TRBV2 and TRBJ1-2; 12 nucleotides match TRBD1. The germline CDR1 and CDR2 sequences are SNHLY and FYNNEI. The V gene end was trimmed by 6 bases and the J gene end by 6 bases; junction bases not matched to a gene: 5. The CDR3 spans 14 residues. This CDR3 is CASRGDRGLHGYTF. The DNA for the CDR3 is TGTGCCAGCAGGGGGGACAGGGGGCTACATGGCTACACCTTC.

The chain is built from TRBV5-1 and TRBJ2-7; 7 bases are a match to TRBD1. J gave up 6 bases and V 4 bases, and 10 bases lay outside the gene matches. The CDR3 sequence is 14 residues long. CDR1 and CDR2 from the germline V gene are SGHRS and YFSETQ. In nucleotides, the CDR3 is TGCGCCAGCAGCATAGGACAGGTCTTGGGCGAGCAGTACTTC. Its translation is CASSIGQVLGEQYF.

This clone was detected a few times. This chain connects TRBV9 to TRBJ2-7, with TRBD1 matching 7 bases. The germline CDR1 and CDR2 sequences are SGDLS and YYNGEE. The CDR3 has 14 residues. V shed 0 bases and J 1 base; nucleotides not matched to a gene: 1. CDR3 coding DNA: TGTGCCAGCAGCGTAGTGGACAGGTCCTACGAGCAGTACTTC. It translates to CASSVVDRSYEQYF.

This clone was counted a single time. V gene TRBV28 combines with J gene TRBJ1-6; TRBD1 might be the D (6 bases). V was clipped by 6 bases and J by 10 bases, with 13 bases between them. The germline CDR1 and CDR2 sequences are MDHEN and SYDVKM. There are 13 residues in the CDR3. The CDR3 loop is CASSQGMWSPLHF. Written as DNA, the CDR3 is TGTGCCAGCAGCCAGGGGATGTGGTCACCCCTCCACTTT.

The chain recombines TRBV18 with TRBJ2-5; maybe TRBD1 (6 bases). V was trimmed by 3 bases and J by 2 bases, leaving 7 bases between them. The germline V gene has CDR1 KGHSH and CDR2 LQKENI. This CDR3 region has 13 residues. CDR3 sequence: CASSPQGQETQYF. CDR3 in DNA: TGTGCCAGCTCACCTCAGGGGCAAGAGACCCAGTACTTC.

The V gene is TRBV20-1, the J gene TRBJ2-3, with a tentative D call TRBD2 (7 bases). The germline V and J ends were trimmed by 3 bases and 5 bases, with 18 bases remaining between them. This CDR3 is 15 amino acids long. The germline V gene has CDR1 DFQATT and CDR2 SNEGSKA (reference sequence). CDR3 nucleotide sequence: TGCAGTGCTAGTGGGGCGGGGGCCTTTGGAGATACGCAGTATTTT. Translation gives CSASGAGAFGDTQYF.

In DNA form, the CDR3 reads TGTGCCAGCAAAGGGCCGCGGACGGGGAACTATGGCTACACCTTC. Translating gives CASKGPRTGNYGYTF. The chain links TRBV28 to TRBJ1-2; D unclear. From germline, CDR1 is MDHEN and CDR2 SYDVKM. Trimming shortened V by 7 bases and J by 2 bases, and 17 bases separated the two germline ends. The CDR3 spans 15 residues.

The chain links TRBV30 to TRBJ1-1; maybe TRBD1 (6 bases). Trimming left V 0 bases short and J 8 bases short, with 19 bases between. CDR1 and CDR2 from the germline V gene are GTSNPN and SVGIG (reference sequence). This CDR3 is 15 amino acids long. CDR3 in DNA: TGTGCCTGGAGTGTTCTTGCGGGGGCGAAACGGGAAGCTTTCTTT. This encodes CAWSVLAGAKREAFF.

On this clone itself: This sample includes further DNA sequences coding for the same CDR3. The rearrangement uses TRBV5-1 and TRBJ2-3, with 9 bases identical to TRBD1. The CDR3 runs 16 residues. Germline V CDR1 and CDR2: SGHRS, YFSETQ. The J segment lost 2 bases and the V segment lost 0 bases, leaving 4 bases of the junction unmatched. The CDR3 nucleotides are TGCGCCAGCAGCTTGGGGGACAGGGCCTCCACAGATACGCAGTATTTT. Encoded protein: CASSLGDRASTDTQYF.

This clone has more than one count but fewer than ten. The CDR3 is CASSQMTSVQETQYF. CDR3 DNA: TGTGCCAGCAGCCAAATGACTAGCGTGCAAGAGACCCAGTACTTC. The genes are TRBV3-1 (or the pseudogene TRBV3-2) and TRBJ2-5, with TRBD2 identical over 8 bases. Germline CDR1 LGHDT, CDR2 YNNKEL (reference sequence). The trim removed 2 bases at V and 2 bases at J, leaving 4 bases unmatched. CDR3 length: 15 residues.

V gene TRBV28 combines with J gene TRBJ2-2; perhaps TRBD1 as D (6 bases). This CDR3 has 15 amino acids. Trimming stripped 8 bases from V and 0 bases from J, with 13 bases between. CDR1 and CDR2 from the germline V gene are MDHEN and SYDVKM. The CDR3 spells CASSQTGANTGELFF. The CDR3 DNA sequence: TGTGCCAGCTCACAGACAGGCGCGAACACCGGGGAGCTGTTTTTT.

This chain joins TRBV13 and TRBJ2-2; D may be TRBD1 (6 bases). The CDR3 contains 15 residues. With 4 bases removed from V and 0 bases from J, the gap between germline ends came to 9 bases. CDR1 PRHDT and CDR2 FYEKMQ come from the germline V gene (reference sequence). The CDR3 bases are TGTGCCAGCAGCTACAGGGTCGCGAACACCGGGGAGCTGTTTTTT. Amino acids: CASSYRVANTGELFF.

This sequence joins TRBV28 and TRBJ1-2, with 8 positions matching TRBD1. From germline, CDR1 is MDHEN and CDR2 SYDVKM. The V segment lost 5 bases and the J segment 5 bases; nucleotides outside the gene matches: 16. This CDR3 contains 17 residues. Here the CDR3 DNA reads TGTGCCAGCAGTCCTCCGGGACAGGTGGTTGGGGGATATGGCTACACCTTC. Encoded protein: CASSPPGQVVGGYGYTF.

The rearrangement joins TRBV7-8 to TRBJ2-3, with TRBD1 matching over 9 bases. J lost 4 bases, V lost 5 bases, and 4 bases had no gene match. Germline-derived CDR1 and CDR2 are SGHVS and FQNEAQ. The CDR3 length is 14 residues. The CDR3 here is CASSPYRGPDTQYF. The CDR3 DNA sequence: TGTGCCAGCAGCCCATACAGGGGGCCAGATACGCAGTATTTT.

The chain is built from TRBV2 and TRBJ1-2; D possibly corresponds to TRBD1 (5 bases). CDR3 length: 14 amino acids. Germline V lookup: CDR1 SNHLY, CDR2 FYNNEI. Trimming took off 4 bases at V and 4 bases at J, with 13 bases between the two ends. CDR3 residues: CASSVIREGYGYTF. CDR3 in DNA: TGTGCCAGCAGTGTGATCAGGGAAGGCTATGGCTACACCTTC.

This clone was observed once. V gene TRBV5-1 combines with J gene TRBJ1-2; D is uncertain. Germline-derived CDR1 and CDR2 are SGHRS and YFSETQ. The CDR3 is 12 amino acids. Trimming removed 6 bases at V and 2 bases at J, with 8 bases between. CDR3 protein: CASTGENYGYTF. In DNA form, the CDR3 reads TGCGCCAGCACGGGTGAGAACTATGGCTACACCTTC.